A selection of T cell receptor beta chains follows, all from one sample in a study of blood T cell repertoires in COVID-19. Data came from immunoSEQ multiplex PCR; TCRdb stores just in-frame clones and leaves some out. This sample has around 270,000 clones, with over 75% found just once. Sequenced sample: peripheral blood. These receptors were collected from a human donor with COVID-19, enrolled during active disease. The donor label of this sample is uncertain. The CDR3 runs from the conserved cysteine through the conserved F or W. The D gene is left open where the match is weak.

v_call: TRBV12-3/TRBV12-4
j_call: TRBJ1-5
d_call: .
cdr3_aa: CASSLGQNQPQHF
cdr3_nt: TGTGCCAGCAGTTTAGGACAGAATCAGCCCCAGCATTTT

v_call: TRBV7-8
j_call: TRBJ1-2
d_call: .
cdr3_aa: CASSLMRDGYTF
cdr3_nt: TGTGCCAGCAGCCTCATGAGGGATGGCTACACCTTC

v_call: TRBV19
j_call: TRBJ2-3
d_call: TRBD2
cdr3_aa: CASSRGGTTTDTQYF
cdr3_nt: TGTGCCAGTAGTCGGGGGGGAACTACCACAGATACGCAGTATTTT

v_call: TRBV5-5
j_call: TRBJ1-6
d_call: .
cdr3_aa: CASSEQGIGSSPLHF
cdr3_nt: TGTGCCAGCAGCGAACAGGGTATTGGGAGTTCACCCCTCCACTTT

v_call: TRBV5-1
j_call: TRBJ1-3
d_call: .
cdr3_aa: CASSGEGPNSGNTIYF
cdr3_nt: TGCGCCAGCAGCGGGGAGGGTCCGAACTCTGGAAACACCATATATTTT

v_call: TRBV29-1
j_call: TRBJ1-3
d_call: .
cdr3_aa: CSVTENSWGNTIYF
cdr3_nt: TGCAGTGTTACCGAAAACTCGTGGGGAAACACCATATATTTT

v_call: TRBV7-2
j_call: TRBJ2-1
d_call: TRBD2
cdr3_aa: CASSFTGGRGVYNEQFF
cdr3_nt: TGTGCCAGCAGCTTTACCGGGGGACGGGGGGTTTACAATGAGCAGTTCTTC

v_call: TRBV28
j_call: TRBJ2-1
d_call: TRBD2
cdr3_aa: CASSFSSGFYNEQFF
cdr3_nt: TGTGCCAGCAGTTTCAGTAGCGGGTTCTACAATGAGCAGTTCTTC

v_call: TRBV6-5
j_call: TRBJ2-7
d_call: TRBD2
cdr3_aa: CASRTGGGTSTEQYF
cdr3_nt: TGTGCCAGCAGAACCGGAGGGGGGACTAGCACCGAGCAGTACTTC

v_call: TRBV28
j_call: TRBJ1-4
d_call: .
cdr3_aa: CASSPQGRDEKLFF
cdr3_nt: TGTGCCAGCAGTCCCCAGGGCAGAGACGAAAAACTGTTTTTT

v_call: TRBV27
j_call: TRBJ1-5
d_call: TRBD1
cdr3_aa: CASSPSSGTGNRPQHF
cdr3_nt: TGTGCCAGCAGCCCTAGCTCCGGGACAGGGAATAGGCCCCAGCATTTT